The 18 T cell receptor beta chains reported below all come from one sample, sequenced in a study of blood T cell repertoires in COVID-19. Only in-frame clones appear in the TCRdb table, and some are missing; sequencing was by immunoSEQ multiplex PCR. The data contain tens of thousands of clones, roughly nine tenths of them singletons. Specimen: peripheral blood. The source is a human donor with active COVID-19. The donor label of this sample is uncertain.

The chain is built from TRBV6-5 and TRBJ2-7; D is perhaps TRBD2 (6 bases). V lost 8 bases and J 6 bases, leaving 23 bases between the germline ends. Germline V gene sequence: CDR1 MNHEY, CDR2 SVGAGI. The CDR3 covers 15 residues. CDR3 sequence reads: CASLPGDSKLGEQYF. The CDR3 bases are TGTGCCAGCCTCCCGGGGGACTCCAAACTAGGCGAGCAGTACTTC.

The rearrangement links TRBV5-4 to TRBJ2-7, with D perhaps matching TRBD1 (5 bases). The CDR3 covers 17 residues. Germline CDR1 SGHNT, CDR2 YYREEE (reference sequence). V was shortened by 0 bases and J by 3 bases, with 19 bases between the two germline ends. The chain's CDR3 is CASSLAGSGPLFYEQYF. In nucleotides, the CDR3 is TGTGCCAGCAGCTTGGCCGGATCAGGGCCTCTTTTCTACGAGCAGTACTTC.

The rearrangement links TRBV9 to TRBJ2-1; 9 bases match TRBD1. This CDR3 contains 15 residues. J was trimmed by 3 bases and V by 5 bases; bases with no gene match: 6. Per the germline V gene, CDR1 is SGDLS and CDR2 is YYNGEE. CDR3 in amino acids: CASSDTGGNYNEQFF. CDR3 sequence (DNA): TGTGCCAGCAGTGACACAGGGGGCAACTACAATGAGCAGTTCTTC.

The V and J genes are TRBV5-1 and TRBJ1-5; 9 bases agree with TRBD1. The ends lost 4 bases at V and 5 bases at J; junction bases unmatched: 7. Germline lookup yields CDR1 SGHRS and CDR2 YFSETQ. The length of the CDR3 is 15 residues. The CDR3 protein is CASSERTGAYQPQHF. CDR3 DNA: TGCGCCAGCAGCGAGAGGACAGGGGCCTATCAGCCCCAGCATTTT.

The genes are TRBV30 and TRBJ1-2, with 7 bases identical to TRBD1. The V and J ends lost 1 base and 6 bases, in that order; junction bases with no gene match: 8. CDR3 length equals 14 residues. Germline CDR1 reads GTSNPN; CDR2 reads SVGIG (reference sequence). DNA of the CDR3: TGTGCCTGGAGTGGGAACAGGGGTCAAGATGGCTACACCTTC. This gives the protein CAWSGNRGQDGYTF.

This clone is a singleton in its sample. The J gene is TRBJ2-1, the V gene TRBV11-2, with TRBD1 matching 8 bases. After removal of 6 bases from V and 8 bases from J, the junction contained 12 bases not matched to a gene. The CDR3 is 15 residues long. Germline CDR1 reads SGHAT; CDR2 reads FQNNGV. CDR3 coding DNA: TGTGCCAGCAGTTCCCCAATTGACAGGGGCCATGAGCAGTTCTTC. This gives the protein CASSSPIDRGHEQFF.

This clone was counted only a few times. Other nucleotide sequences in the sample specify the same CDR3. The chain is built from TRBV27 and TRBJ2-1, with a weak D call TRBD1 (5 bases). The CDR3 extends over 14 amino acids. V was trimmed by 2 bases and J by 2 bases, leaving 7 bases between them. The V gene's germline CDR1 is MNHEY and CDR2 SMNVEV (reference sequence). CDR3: CASSLTGTYNEQFF. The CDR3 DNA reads TGTGCCAGCAGTTTAACAGGCACCTACAATGAGCAGTTCTTC.

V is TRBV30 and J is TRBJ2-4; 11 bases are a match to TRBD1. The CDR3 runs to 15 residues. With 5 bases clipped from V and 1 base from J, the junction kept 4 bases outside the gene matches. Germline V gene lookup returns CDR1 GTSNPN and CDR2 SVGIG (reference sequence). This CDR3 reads CAWAGDRGAKNIQYF. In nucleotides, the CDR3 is TGTGCCTGGGCGGGGGACAGGGGGGCCAAAAACATTCAGTACTTC.

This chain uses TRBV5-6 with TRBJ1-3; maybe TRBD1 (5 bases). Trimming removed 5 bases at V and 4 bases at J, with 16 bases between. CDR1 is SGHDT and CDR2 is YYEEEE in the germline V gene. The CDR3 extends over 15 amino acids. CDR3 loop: CASSLSPGVGNTIYF. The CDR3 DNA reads TGTGCCAGCAGTCTGAGCCCGGGGGTAGGAAACACCATATATTTT. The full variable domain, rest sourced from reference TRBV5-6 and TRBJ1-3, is DAGVTQSPTHLIKTRGQQVTLRCSPKSGHDTVSWYQQALGQGPQFIFQYYEEEERQRGNFPDRFSGHQFPNYSSELNVNALLLGDSALYLCASSLSPGVGNTIYFGEGSWLTVV.

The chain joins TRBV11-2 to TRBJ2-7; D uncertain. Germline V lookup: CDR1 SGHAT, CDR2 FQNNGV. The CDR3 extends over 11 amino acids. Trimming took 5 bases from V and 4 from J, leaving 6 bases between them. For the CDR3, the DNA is TGTGCCAGCAGCCAGAAATACGAGCAGTACTTC. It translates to CASSQKYEQYF.

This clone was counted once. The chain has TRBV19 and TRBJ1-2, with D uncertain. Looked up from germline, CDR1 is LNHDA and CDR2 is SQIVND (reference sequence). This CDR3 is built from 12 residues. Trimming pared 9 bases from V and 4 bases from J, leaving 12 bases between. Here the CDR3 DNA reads TGTGCCAGCATGTCGGGGTCCTATGGCTACACCTTC. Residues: CASMSGSYGYTF.

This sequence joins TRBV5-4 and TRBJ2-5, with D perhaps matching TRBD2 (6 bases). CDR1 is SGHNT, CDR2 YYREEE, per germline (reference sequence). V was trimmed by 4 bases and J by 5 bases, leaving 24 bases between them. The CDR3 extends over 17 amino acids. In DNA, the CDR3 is TGTGCCAGCAGCGCCCCAAGTCCCGGGCTAGCGTCGGAGACCCAGTACTTC. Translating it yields CASSAPSPGLASETQYF.

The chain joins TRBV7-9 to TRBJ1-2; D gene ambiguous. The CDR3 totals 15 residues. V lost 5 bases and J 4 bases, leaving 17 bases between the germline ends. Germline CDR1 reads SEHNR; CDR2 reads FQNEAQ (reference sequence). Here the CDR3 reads CASSPTEDFFYGYTF. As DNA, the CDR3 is TGTGCCAGCAGCCCCACTGAGGATTTCTTCTATGGCTACACCTTC.

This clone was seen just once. CDR3 residues: CATSRDLTSGSSGELFF. The CDR3 DNA follows: TGTGCCACCAGCAGAGACCTGACTAGCGGGAGTTCCGGGGAGCTGTTTTTT. The chain links TRBV15 to TRBJ2-2; 12 nucleotides align to TRBD2. Germline lookup yields CDR1 LNHNV and CDR2 YYDKDF (reference sequence). This CDR3 is 17 amino acids long. V lost 0 bases and J lost 6; bases outside the gene matches: 5.

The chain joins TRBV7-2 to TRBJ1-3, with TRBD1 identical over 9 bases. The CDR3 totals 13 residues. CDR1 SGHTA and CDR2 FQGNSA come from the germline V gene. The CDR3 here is CALGGQGRNTIYF. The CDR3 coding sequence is TGTGCTCTAGGGGGACAGGGTAGAAACACCATATATTTT.

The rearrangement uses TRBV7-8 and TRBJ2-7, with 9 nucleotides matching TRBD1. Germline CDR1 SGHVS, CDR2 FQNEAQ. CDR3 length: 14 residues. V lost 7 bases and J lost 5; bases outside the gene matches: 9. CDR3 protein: CASTPGTGIHEQYF. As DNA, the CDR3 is TGTGCCAGCACCCCTGGGACAGGGATCCACGAGCAGTACTTC. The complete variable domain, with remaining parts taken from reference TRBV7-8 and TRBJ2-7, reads GAGVSQSPRYKVAKRGQDVALRCDPISGHVSLFWYQQALGQGPEFLTYFQNEAQLDKSGLPSDRFFAERPEGSVSTLKIQRTQQEDSAVYLCASTPGTGIHEQYFGPGTRLTVT.

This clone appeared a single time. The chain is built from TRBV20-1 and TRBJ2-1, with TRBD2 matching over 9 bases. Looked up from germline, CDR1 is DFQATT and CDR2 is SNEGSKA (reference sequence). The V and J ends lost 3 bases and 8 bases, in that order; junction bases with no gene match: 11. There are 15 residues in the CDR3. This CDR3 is CSASPLSSGRDEQFF. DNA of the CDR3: TGCAGTGCTAGTCCCTTGAGTAGCGGGAGAGATGAGCAGTTCTTC.

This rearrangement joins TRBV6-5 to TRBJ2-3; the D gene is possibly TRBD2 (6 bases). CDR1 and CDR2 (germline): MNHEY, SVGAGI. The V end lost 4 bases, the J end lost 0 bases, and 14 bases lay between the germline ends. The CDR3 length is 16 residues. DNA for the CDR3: TGTGCCAGCAGTTTTAGCGGAGCAGTAAGCACAGATACGCAGTATTTT. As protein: CASSFSGAVSTDTQYF.